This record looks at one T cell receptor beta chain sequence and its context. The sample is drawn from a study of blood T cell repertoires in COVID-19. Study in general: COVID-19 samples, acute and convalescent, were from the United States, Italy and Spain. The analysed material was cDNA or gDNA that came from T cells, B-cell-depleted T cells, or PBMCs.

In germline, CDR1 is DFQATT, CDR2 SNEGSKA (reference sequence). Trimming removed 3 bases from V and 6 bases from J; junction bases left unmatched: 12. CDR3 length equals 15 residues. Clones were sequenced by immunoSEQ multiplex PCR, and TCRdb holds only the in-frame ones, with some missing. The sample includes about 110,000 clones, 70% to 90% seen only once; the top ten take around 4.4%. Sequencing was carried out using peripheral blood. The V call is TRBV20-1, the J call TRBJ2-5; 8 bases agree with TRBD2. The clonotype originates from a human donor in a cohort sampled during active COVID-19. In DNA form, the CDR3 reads TGCAGTGCTAGTTCGGGACTAGTGTCCTTAAAGACCCAGTACTTC. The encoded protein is CSASSGLVSLKTQYF.